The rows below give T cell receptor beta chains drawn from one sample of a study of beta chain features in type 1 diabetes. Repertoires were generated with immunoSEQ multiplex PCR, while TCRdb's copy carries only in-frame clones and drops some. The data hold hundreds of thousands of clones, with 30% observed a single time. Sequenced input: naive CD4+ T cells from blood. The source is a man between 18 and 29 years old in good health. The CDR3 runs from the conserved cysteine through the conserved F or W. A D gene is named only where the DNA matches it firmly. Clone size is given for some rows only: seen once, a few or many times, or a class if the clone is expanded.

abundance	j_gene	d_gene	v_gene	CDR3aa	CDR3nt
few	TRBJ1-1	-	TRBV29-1	CSVEFGNLNTEAFF	TGCAGCGTTGAATTCGGGAATCTAAACACTGAAGCTTTCTTT
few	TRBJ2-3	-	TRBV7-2	CASSFTRYPDTQYF	TGTGCCAGCAGCTTTACCCGCTACCCGGATACGCAGTATTTT
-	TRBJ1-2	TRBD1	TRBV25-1	CASSVTGTAYGYTF	TGTGCCAGCAGTGTTACCGGGACAGCTTATGGCTACACCTTC
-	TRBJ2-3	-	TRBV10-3	CAISGGGHEGDTQYF	TGTGCCATCAGCGGAGGGGGGCACGAGGGAGATACGCAGTATTTT
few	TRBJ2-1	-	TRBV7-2	CASSQSGSSYNEQFF	TGTGCCAGCAGCCAGTCGGGGAGCTCCTACAATGAGCAGTTCTTC
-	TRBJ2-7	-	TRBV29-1	CSVEGRGLYGGEQYF	TGCAGCGTTGAAGGTCGAGGACTATACGGAGGCGAGCAGTACTTC
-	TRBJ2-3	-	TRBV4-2	CASSQEAKITDTQYF	TGTGCCAGCAGCCAAGAGGCCAAAATCACAGATACGCAGTATTTT
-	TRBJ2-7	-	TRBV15	CATSRDRARSSYEQYF	TGTGCCACCAGCAGAGATCGGGCTAGAAGTTCCTACGAGCAGTACTTC
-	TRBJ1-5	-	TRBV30	CAWSDGRTSPQHF	TGTGCCTGGAGTGATGGCAGGACCTCACCCCAGCATTTT
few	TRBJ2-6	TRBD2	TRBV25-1	CASAREGSGANVLTF	TGTGCCAGCGCCAGGGAGGGCTCTGGGGCCAACGTCCTGACTTTC
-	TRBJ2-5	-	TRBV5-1	CASPMETQYF	TGCGCCAGTCCTATGGAGACCCAGTACTTC
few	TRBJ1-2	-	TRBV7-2	CASSLPGAARYTF	TGTGCCAGCAGCTTACCAGGGGCGGCGCGCTACACCTTC
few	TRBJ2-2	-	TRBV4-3	CASSQDLLSSGELFF	TGCGCCAGCAGCCAAGATCTCCTGAGTAGCGGGGAGCTGTTTTTT
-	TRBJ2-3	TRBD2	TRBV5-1	CASSFGTSGSTTDTQYF	TGCGCCAGCAGCTTCGGGACTAGCGGGAGTACGACAGATACGCAGTATTTT
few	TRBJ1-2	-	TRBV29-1	CSVDLDSANYGYTF	TGCAGCGTTGATTTGGACAGTGCTAACTATGGCTACACCTTC
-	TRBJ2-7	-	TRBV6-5	CASSYSKGQGNYEQYF	TGTGCCAGCAGTTACTCGAAAGGGCAGGGGAACTACGAGCAGTACTTC
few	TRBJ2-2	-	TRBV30	CAWMPGLLNTGELFF	TGTGCCTGGATGCCGGGACTTCTGAACACCGGGGAGCTGTTTTTT
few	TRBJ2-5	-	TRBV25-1	CASSYTAETQYF	TGTGCCAGCAGTTACACCGCCGAGACCCAGTACTTC
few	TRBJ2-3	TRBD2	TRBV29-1	CSVEVIASGSFADTQYF	TGCAGCGTTGAAGTAATAGCTAGCGGGAGCTTCGCAGATACGCAGTATTTT
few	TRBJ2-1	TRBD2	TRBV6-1	CAGDTSGRMYEQFF	TGTGCCGGGGACACTAGCGGGAGGATGTATGAGCAGTTCTTC